This T cell receptor beta chain was recovered during a study of post-analysis software for immune sequencing data. Turning to the study itself: Included courses were relapsing-remitting and secondary progressive multiple sclerosis; progressive-relapsing multiple sclerosis was also included. Study-wide findings and caveats: Several TRBV segments occurring more often in patients than controls included TRBV5-6, TRBV5-1 and TRBV20-1.

This clonotype has just a few counts. Its antigen is as yet unknown. CDR1 and CDR2 from the germline V gene are SQVTM and ANQGSEA. J was trimmed by 4 bases and V by 6 bases; bases with no gene match: 9. The CDR3 runs 14 residues. The library was made from cDNA and included unique molecular identifiers. TCRdb reprocessed the PCR reads via MiXCR and lists one record per CDR3 protein. The table includes roughly 730,000 distinct CDR3 sequences, 30% detected once. The V and J genes are TRBV29-1 and TRBJ2-7; 10 bases match TRBD1. This receptor was identified in a girl aged 5-17 years with multiple sclerosis. Input material: blood. The CDR3 DNA is TGCAGCGTGGGTTGGACAGGGGGGAATTACGAGCAGTACTTC. This sequence encodes CSVGWTGGNYEQYF.